This T cell receptor beta chain was profiled in a study of regulatory T cells in long-lasting Graves disease. V was pared by 2 bases and J by 7 bases, with 14 bases between. The CDR3 sequence is 14 residues long. Germline CDR1 is DFQATT and CDR2 is SNEGSKA (reference sequence). Arm-PCR of CDR3 regions with iRepertoire HTBI primers generated TCR beta libraries. TCRdb called the multiplex PCR reads again in MiXCR, with one record for every CDR3 protein. Here the sample spans 300,000 to 500,000 distinct CDR3 sequences, about 20% being singletons. This clonotype was detected many times. Time point of the sample: persistent/refractory GD, antithyroid drugs over 5 years with positive TRAb. RNA extracted from PBMCs served as the sequencing template.

The clonotype was recovered from a female donor with Graves disease. The source material was peripheral blood mononuclear cells (PBMCs), sampled when the disease was refractory, from a patient treated with antithyroid drugs. The chain has TRBV20-1 and TRBJ1-4; the D gene is possibly TRBD1 (5 bases). As DNA, the CDR3 is TGCAGTGCTAGATATTTCGCTGGGGCTGAAAAACTGTTTTTT. Translating gives CSARYFAGAEKLFF.